These T cell receptor beta chains were read from a single sample in a study of CD8 T cells in Susac syndrome. TCRdb called the immunoSEQ multiplex PCR reads again in MiXCR, with one record for every CDR3 protein. Seen here are around 120,000 distinct CDR3 sequences, less than 95% observed once, and the top ten hold approximately 0.12%. Sequencing was carried out using CD4+ T cells from PBMCs. Source of these receptors: a human donor with multiple sclerosis. CDR3s include the opening cysteine and the closing phenylalanine or tryptophan. A D gene is named only where the DNA matches it firmly. Clone size, where shown, is once, few, many, or a class for clones that have expanded.

15 TRBD1 NA TRBJ1-1 TRBV2 CASSDRGTASTEAFF TGTGCCAGCAGTGACAGGGGGACAGCGAGTACTGAAGCTTTCTTT
13 NA NA TRBJ2-5 TRBV29-1 CSVVAGIRETQYF TGCAGCGTTGTTGCAGGGATACGTGAGACCCAGTACTTC
16 TRBD2 NA TRBJ2-2 TRBV7-8 CASKRGSGGTNGELFF TGTGCCAGCAAAAGGGGTAGCGGGGGAACAAACGGGGAGCTGTTTTTT
15 TRBD1 NA TRBJ2-1 TRBV6-1 CASRAGTGISTEQFF TGTGCCAGCAGGGCCGGGACAGGGATCTCCACAGAGCAGTTCTTC
12 NA NA TRBJ2-5 TRBV28 CASSSIRETQYF TGTGCCAGCAGTAGCATACGGGAGACCCAGTACTTC
14 TRBD2 NA TRBJ2-7 TRBV5-1 CASSFLAGDGEQYF TGCGCCAGCAGCTTCCTAGCGGGAGACGGCGAGCAGTACTTC
15 TRBD1 NA TRBJ1-1 TRBV9 CASSATGATGTEAFF TGTGCCAGCAGCGCGACAGGGGCCACTGGAACTGAAGCTTTCTTT
13 TRBD1 NA TRBJ1-1 TRBV7-3 CASSKTGGTEAFF TGTGCCAGCAGCAAGACAGGGGGCACTGAAGCTTTCTTT
15 TRBD2 NA TRBJ2-7 TRBV5-4 CASSLAIGTRNEQYF TGTGCCAGCAGCTTGGCCATCGGGACTAGGAACGAGCAGTACTTC
18 TRBD2 NA TRBJ2-3 TRBV3-1 CASSHRIAGGRGTDTQYF TGTGCCAGCAGCCATCGGATAGCGGGGGGGCGAGGCACAGATACGCAGTATTTT
13 NA NA TRBJ2-7 TRBV30 CASDRIAAAEQYF TGTGCCTCGGACCGCATCGCGGCGGCCGAGCAGTACTTC
14 TRBD1 NA TRBJ1-2 TRBV12-3/TRBV12-4 CASSTDRLNYGYTF TGTGCCAGCAGTACGGACAGGCTCAACTATGGCTACACCTTC
9 NA NA TRBJ1-2 TRBV6-6 CASSPLVPF TGTGCCAGCAGTCCTTTGGTCCCGTTC
14 NA NA TRBJ2-2 TRBV19 CASRDASNTGELFF TGTGCCAGTAGGGACGCGTCGAACACCGGGGAGCTGTTTTTT
16 NA NA TRBJ2-2 TRBV7-9 CASSLAWQGNTGELFF TGTGCCAGCAGTTTAGCGTGGCAAGGGAACACCGGGGAGCTGTTTTTT
14 NA NA TRBJ2-7 TRBV3-1 CASSQILWPYEQYF TGTGCCAGCAGCCAAATTCTTTGGCCCTACGAGCAGTACTTC
14 NA NA TRBJ2-7 TRBV5-1 CASSLSGSQDEQYF TGCGCCAGCAGCTTGAGCGGGTCTCAGGACGAGCAGTACTTC
16 TRBD2 once TRBJ2-3 TRBV2 CASSGGLAGVTDTQYF TGTGCCAGCAGTGGAGGACTAGCGGGAGTTACAGATACGCAGTATTTT
19 TRBD1 NA TRBJ2-2 TRBV27 CASSQYIPGQGEGTGELFF TGTGCCAGCAGTCAATATATCCCGGGACAGGGGGAGGGCACCGGGGAGCTGTTTTTT
14 NA NA TRBJ2-3 TRBV5-4 CASSLNGNTDTQYF TGTGCCAGCAGCTTGAACGGAAACACAGATACGCAGTATTTT
15 NA NA TRBJ2-3 TRBV5-6 CASSLGGIIVDTQYF TGTGCCAGCAGCTTAGGAGGGATCATTGTAGATACGCAGTATTTT
16 TRBD1 NA TRBJ1-2 TRBV4-3 CASSQDGQGGNYGYTF TGCGCCAGCAGCCAAGATGGACAGGGTGGCAACTATGGCTACACCTTC
13 TRBD2 NA TRBJ2-7 TRBV29-1 CSVWGGGSYEQYF TGCAGCGTTTGGGGGGGTGGCTCCTACGAGCAGTACTTC
14 TRBD1 NA TRBJ1-5 TRBV15 CATSGGQGNQPQHF TGTGCCACCAGCGGAGGACAGGGTAATCAGCCCCAGCATTTT
15 TRBD2 NA TRBJ2-1 TRBV29-1 CSVEGKRGINLEQFF TGCAGCGTTGAGGGGAAGCGGGGGATTAACCTAGAGCAGTTCTTC
14 NA NA TRBJ2-7 TRBV5-5 CASSLALGPGEQYF TGTGCCAGCAGCTTGGCGTTGGGGCCGGGCGAGCAGTACTTC
15 TRBD1 NA TRBJ2-3 TRBV5-1 CASSAGTGITDTQYF TGCGCCAGCAGCGCCGGGACAGGGATTACAGATACGCAGTATTTT
12 NA NA TRBJ2-5 TRBV7-2 CASSSLRETQYF TGTGCCAGCAGCTCCCTACGGGAGACCCAGTACTTC
13 TRBD1 NA TRBJ2-3 TRBV7-2 CASSFDRADTQYF TGTGCCAGCAGCTTCGACAGGGCTGATACGCAGTATTTT
13 TRBD1 NA TRBJ1-2 TRBV7-9 CASGPTGGYGYTF TGTGCCAGCGGACCGACAGGGGGCTATGGCTACACCTTC
14 NA NA TRBJ1-2 TRBV7-9 CASSAIGGQGGYTF TGTGCCAGCAGCGCCATTGGAGGGCAGGGTGGCTACACCTTC
12 TRBD1 NA TRBJ1-2 TRBV29-1 CSSGGGSYGYTF TGCAGCTCCGGAGGGGGCAGCTATGGCTACACCTTC
19 TRBD1 NA TRBJ1-3 TRBV25-1 CASSDAATGGLGSGNTIYF TGTGCCAGCAGTGACGCAGCCACAGGGGGACTGGGCTCTGGAAACACCATATATTTT
15 NA NA TRBJ1-2 TRBV3-1 CASSQATGSAYGYTF TGTGCCAGCAGCCAGGCCACTGGCTCCGCCTATGGCTACACCTTC
16 TRBD2 NA TRBJ2-1 TRBV20-1 CSASEVASGRGNEQFF TGCAGTGCTAGTGAGGTAGCTAGCGGGAGGGGTAATGAGCAGTTCTTC
14 NA few TRBJ2-7 TRBV5-1 CASSLALLRNEQYF TGCGCCAGCAGCTTGGCCCTACTTCGAAACGAGCAGTACTTC